The subject of this entry is one T cell receptor beta chain. The antigen is not known. Treatment described: approximately 9-day PBMC culture with coronavirus spike peptide pools or control peptides (ViraFEST assay). This entry is derived from a study of vaccination and CD4 T cells after COVID-19. Turning to the study itself: Each control was exposed to a CEFX pool, an HIV-1 Nef pool, or no peptide at all.

General study results and limits: Spike mono-reactivity applied to 304 of 307 vaccine-specific clones detected in convalescent patients.

Unmatched junction bases numbered 18, after V lost 3 bases and J lost 3 bases. This CDR3 comprises 21 residues. The V gene's germline CDR1 is KGHDR and CDR2 SFDVKD. With the Oncomine TCR Beta short-read assay, DNA from cultured CD4+ T cells was sequenced. TCRdb reprocessed the PCR reads via MiXCR and lists one record per CDR3 protein. The sample consists of about 15,000 distinct CDR3 sequences, under 50% of them appearing once. Specimen: CD4+ T cells from blood, cultured in vitro. The chain has TRBV24-1 and TRBJ2-5; 13 bases align to TRBD2. The origin of this receptor is a human donor who had recovered from COVID-19. CDR3 nucleotide sequence: TGTGCCACCAGTGATGGGATGGCGTGGGATCGGACTAGCGGGAGAGAAGAGACCCAGTACTTC. This encodes CATSDGMAWDRTSGREETQYF.